These 2 T cell receptor beta chains originate from one sample sequenced in a study of blood T cell repertoires in COVID-19. The repertoire was sequenced with immunoSEQ multiplex PCR; TCRdb's copy has only in-frame clones and lacks some. The sample holds 48,000 or so clones; about 83% are singletons and the top ten take less than 6.5%. The sequencing input was peripheral blood. The receptors come from a woman aged 60-75 years with acute or convalescent COVID-19.

This clone was seen only a few times. The genes are TRBV2 and TRBJ1-2; perhaps TRBD1 as D (5 bases). The germline V and J ends were trimmed by 6 bases and 0 bases, with 8 bases remaining between them. The length of the CDR3 is 13 residues. CDR1 and CDR2 (germline): SNHLY, FYNNEI. As DNA, the CDR3 is TGTGCCAGCAGCAGGGATACTAACTATGGCTACACCTTC. It is translated as CASSRDTNYGYTF.

The J gene is TRBJ2-7, the V gene TRBV7-9; 12 nucleotides line up with TRBD2. J gave up 6 bases and V 7 bases, and 7 bases lay outside the gene matches. CDR3 length: 14 amino acids. CDR1 is SEHNR, CDR2 FQNEAQ, per germline (reference sequence). The CDR3 protein is CASIPTSGSFEQYF. For the CDR3, the DNA is TGTGCCAGCATCCCGACTAGCGGGAGTTTCGAGCAGTACTTC.